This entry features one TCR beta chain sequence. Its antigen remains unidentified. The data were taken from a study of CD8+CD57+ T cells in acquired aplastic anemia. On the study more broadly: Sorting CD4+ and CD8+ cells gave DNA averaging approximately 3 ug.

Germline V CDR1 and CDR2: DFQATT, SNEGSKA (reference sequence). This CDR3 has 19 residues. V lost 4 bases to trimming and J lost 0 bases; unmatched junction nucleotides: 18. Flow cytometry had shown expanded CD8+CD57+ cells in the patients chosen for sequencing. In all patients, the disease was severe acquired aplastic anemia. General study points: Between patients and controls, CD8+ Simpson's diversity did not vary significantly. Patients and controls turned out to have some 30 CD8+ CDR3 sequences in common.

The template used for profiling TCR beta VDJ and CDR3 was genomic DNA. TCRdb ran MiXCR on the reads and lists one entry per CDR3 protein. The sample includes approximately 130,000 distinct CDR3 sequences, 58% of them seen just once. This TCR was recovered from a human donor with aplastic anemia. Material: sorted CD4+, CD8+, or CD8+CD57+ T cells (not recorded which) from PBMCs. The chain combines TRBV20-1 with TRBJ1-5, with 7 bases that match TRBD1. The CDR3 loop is CSAKAPLRTGDYSNQPQHF. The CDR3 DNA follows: TGCAGTGCTAAAGCACCCCTTCGGACAGGAGATTATAGCAATCAGCCCCAGCATTTT.